This TCR beta chain was recovered during a study of T-cell memory formation after mild COVID-19. Study context: Each donor largely had its own TCR clusters.

This CDR3 is built from 15 residues. V was cut by 4 bases and J by 2 bases, with 14 bases left in between. Germline-derived CDR1 and CDR2 are SGDLS and YYNGEE. This clonotype was counted many times. 5'RACE, which relied on constant-segment primers, yielded TCR alpha and TCR beta cDNA libraries carrying sample barcodes and UMIs. TCRdb called the 5' RACE reads again in MiXCR, with one record for every CDR3 protein. The top ten hold roughly 23% of the sample, which has some 310,000 distinct CDR3 sequences, more than 20% seen once. The sample taken for sequencing was PBMCs or a T cell subset sorted from them (not recorded which). This clonotype was obtained from a man aged 18 to 29 who had mild COVID-19 (a few samples of this study predate the infection). Cell type and time point are not known. The chain has TRBV9 and TRBJ2-3, with D tentatively TRBD1 (6 bases). The CDR3 reads CASSPRQDITDTQYF. CDR3 coding DNA: TGTGCCAGCAGCCCTCGACAGGATATCACAGATACGCAGTATTTT.